Below are 21 T cell receptor beta chains sequenced from a single sample in a study of blood T cells in healthy people across ages. Through a sample-barcoded 5' primer and a J-beta primer mix, a second PCR was run for roughly 7 to 11 cycles. TCRdb called the 5' RACE reads again in MiXCR, with one record for every CDR3 protein. The table includes about 670,000 distinct CDR3 sequences, roughly half detected once. What was sequenced was blood. These receptor sequences come from a woman over 75 in good health.

V gene TRBV12-3 or TRBV12-4 combines with J gene TRBJ1-2, with D tentatively TRBD1 (6 bases). CDR3 length equals 14 residues. Trimming shortened V by 1 base and J by 7 bases, and 13 bases separated the two germline ends. The DNA of the CDR3 is TGTGCCAGCAGTTTAGGATTACAGGGAAGTGGCTACACCTTC. It encodes CASSLGLQGSGYTF.

CDR3 in amino acids: CATSRRTSDTQYF. The CDR3 DNA reads TGTGCCACCAGTCGACGGACCTCCGATACGCAGTATTTT. The chain combines TRBV15 with TRBJ2-3; no clear D gene. The CDR3 is made up of 13 amino acids. Trimming left V 6 bases short and J 6 bases short, with 13 bases between. Germline V lookup: CDR1 LNHNV, CDR2 YYDKDF (reference sequence).

CDR3 region: CASSLGQEYEQYF. As DNA, the CDR3 is TGTGCCAGCAGTTTGGGGCAAGAATACGAGCAGTACTTC. The V gene is TRBV28, the J gene TRBJ2-7, with TRBD1 as a possible D gene (5 bases). V lost 3 bases to trimming and J lost 4 bases, with 10 bases between them. Germline CDR1 and CDR2: MDHEN and SYDVKM. This CDR3 is 13 amino acids long.

This clonotype showed up many times. The chain has TRBV7-2 and TRBJ2-1; D could derive from TRBD1 or TRBD2 (6 bases each). This CDR3 is 13 amino acids long. The ends were cut back, 6 bases at V and 7 bases at J, with 13 bases in the middle. Per germline, CDR1 SGHTA and CDR2 FQGNSA. CDR3 bases: TGTGCCAGCAGGTCGACGGGGGCGAATGAGCAGTTCTTC. This translates into CASRSTGANEQFF.

This rearrangement joins TRBV12-3 or TRBV12-4 to TRBJ2-5; D is possibly TRBD1 or TRBD2 (5 bases each). This CDR3 spans 12 amino acids. V lost 6 bases, J lost 13 bases, and 18 bases lay in between. The CDR3 nucleotides are TGTGCCAGCAGGCCGGGGACCAGCGGAGGGTACTTC. This sequence encodes CASRPGTSGGYF.

This clonotype has at least ten counts. The gene calls are TRBV6-6 and TRBJ2-5, with 10 nucleotides matching TRBD1. CDR1 and CDR2 from the germline V gene are MNHNY and SVGAGI (reference sequence). The CDR3 totals 14 residues. The ends lost 8 bases at V and 3 bases at J; junction bases unmatched: 6. CDR3 region: CASLEGTGEETQYF. The CDR3 region has the DNA TGTGCCAGCCTCGAGGGGACAGGGGAAGAGACCCAGTACTTC.

This chain links TRBV10-3 with TRBJ1-2; D call uncertain. Germline CDR1 ENHRY, CDR2 SYGVKD. This CDR3 contains 13 residues. V was clipped by 2 bases and J by 7 bases, with 11 bases between them. CDR3 coding DNA: TGTGCCATCAGTGAGGGCGGATGGGGTGGCTACACCTTC. Translation gives CAISEGGWGGYTF.

This clonotype was counted ten times or more. The V call is TRBV30, the J call TRBJ2-4, with TRBD1 identical over 9 bases. The CDR3 is made up of 14 amino acids. Germline CDR1 GTSNPN, CDR2 SVGIG (reference sequence). V was pared by 3 bases and J by 7 bases, with 7 bases of the junction left unmatched. DNA of the CDR3: TGTGCCTGGAGCACCCTTGGACAGGGGAACATTCAGTACTTC. Translation gives CAWSTLGQGNIQYF.

On this clonotype: This may stem from a read error, because a much larger clone lies one nucleotide away. V usage is TRBV6-4 and J usage is TRBJ2-3; 7 nucleotides match TRBD2. Per the germline V gene, CDR1 is MRHNA and CDR2 is SNTAGT. This CDR3 contains 17 residues. The CDR3 DNA follows: TGTGCCGGCAGTGACTCCCCTCTGGCGGGAGATCGGGATACGCAGTATTTT. This sequence encodes CAGSDSPLAGDRDTQYF.

This sequence joins TRBV7-2 and TRBJ1-5; the D gene is possibly TRBD1 (6 bases). The V end was cut by 4 bases, the J end by 7 bases, with 23 bases between. Germline lookup yields CDR1 SGHTA and CDR2 FQGNSA. The CDR3 is made up of 17 amino acids. CDR3 sequence (DNA): TGTGCCAGCAGCTACCACAGGGATAGTAACCGAGGGCAGCCCCAGCATTTT. As protein: CASSYHRDSNRGQPQHF.

This clonotype was picked up one time. This sequence joins TRBV6-2 or TRBV6-3 and TRBJ2-1; TRBD2 is a possible D gene (6 bases). Germline loops: CDR1 MNHEY, CDR2 SVGEGT. The length of the CDR3 is 15 residues. The V end lost 8 bases, the J end lost 0 bases, and 14 bases lay between the germline ends. CDR3 sequence reads: CASGRDRNSYNEQFF. The CDR3 DNA is TGTGCCAGCGGGCGGGACCGCAACTCCTACAATGAGCAGTTCTTC.

This clonotype was recorded once. Being one base from a much bigger clone, this may be a read error. The rearrangement joins TRBV20-1 to TRBJ2-1; 8 nucleotides line up with TRBD2. This CDR3 region has 14 residues. Trimming cost V 5 bases and J 12 bases; bases outside gene matches: 15. Germline CDR1 DFQATT, CDR2 SNEGSKA (reference sequence). The CDR3 loop is CSADKLAVRRGQFF. CDR3 DNA: TGCAGTGCTGACAAACTAGCGGTCCGTCGGGGGCAGTTCTTC.

The CDR3 nucleotides are TGTGCCACCAGCAGAGTAGAGCCGGGCGGGGAGCTGTTTTTT. This encodes CATSRVEPGGELFF. This chain uses TRBV15 with TRBJ2-2; no clear D. Germline V CDR1 and CDR2: LNHNV, YYDKDF (reference sequence). V lost 1 base to trimming and J lost 7 bases, with 10 bases between them. CDR3 length: 14 residues.

J is TRBJ2-5 and V is TRBV2; D possibly corresponds to TRBD2 (5 bases). The germline V and J ends were trimmed by 8 bases and 5 bases, with 12 bases remaining between them. Germline assignment: CDR1 SNHLY and CDR2 FYNNEI. This CDR3 region has 12 residues. The CDR3 region has the DNA TGTGCCAGCGCGGTGGAGCGGGAGACCCAGTACTTC. Its protein product is CASAVERETQYF.

The CDR3 region is CASSEFGRLTDTQYF. CDR3 coding DNA: TGTGCCAGCAGTGAATTTGGCAGGCTGACAGATACGCAGTATTTT. The chain recombines TRBV25-1 with TRBJ2-3; D is undetermined. The germline V and J ends were trimmed by 1 base and 3 bases, with 11 bases remaining between them. CDR1 and CDR2 from the germline V gene are MGHDK and SYGVNS. The CDR3 covers 15 residues. Combining the CDR3 with reference TRBV25-1 and TRBJ2-3 gives the whole variable domain EADIYQTPRYLVIGTGKKITLECSQTMGHDKMYWYQQDPGMELHLIHYSYGVNSTEKGDLSSESTVSRIRTEHFPLTLESARPSHTSQYLCASSEFGRLTDTQYFGPGTRLTVL.

The chain combines TRBV27 with TRBJ1-1; D may be TRBD1 (5 bases). The germline V gene has CDR1 MNHEY and CDR2 SMNVEV (reference sequence). Between the trimmed V and J ends, which lost 5 bases and 6 bases, there was a span of 16 bases. The CDR3 is 14 amino acids. This CDR3 is CASSPSGPGSEAFF. DNA of the CDR3: TGTGCCAGCAGTCCCAGTGGTCCAGGGTCTGAAGCTTTCTTT.

This clonotype showed up just a few times. The chain carries TRBV20-1 and TRBJ1-2; D is uncertain. CDR3 length: 14 amino acids. The germline CDR1 and CDR2 sequences are DFQATT and SNEGSKA (reference sequence). Trimming cost V 3 bases and J 7 bases, with 18 bases left between them. The CDR3 sequence is CSARGLVGRSGYTF. The CDR3 nucleotides read TGCAGTGCTAGGGGGTTGGTAGGGAGGAGTGGCTACACCTTC.

The genes are TRBV12-3 or TRBV12-4 and TRBJ2-3; tentative D call: TRBD2 (5 bases). The CDR3 length is 12 residues. The CDR3 spells CPEAVRADTQYF. CDR3 DNA: TGTCCCGAAGCGGTGAGAGCAGATACGCAGTATTTT.

Here the CDR3 DNA reads TGTGCCAGCGTATGGACTAGCGGGGGTACTGGGGAGCAGTTCTTC. It yields the protein CASVWTSGGTGEQFF. The rearrangement uses TRBV11-2 and TRBJ2-1, with 13 bases fitting TRBD2. With V trimmed by 8 bases and J by 10 bases, 11 bases remained unmatched. The CDR3 is 15 amino acids. The V gene's germline CDR1 is SGHAT and CDR2 FQNNGV.

The CDR3 DNA follows: TGTGCCAGCAGCCTCAACACCTTTTCAGAGACCCAGTACTTC. Protein sequence: CASSLNTFSETQYF. The J gene is TRBJ2-5, the V gene TRBV11-2; D gene unclear. V lost 5 bases, J lost 4 bases, and 14 bases lay in between. The germline gives CDR1 SGHAT, CDR2 FQNNGV. The CDR3 has 14 amino acids.

As regards this clonotype: A read error may explain this, as a much larger clone is one base away. This sequence joins TRBV5-1 and TRBJ2-5; 14 bases are shared with TRBD2. The J call may be faulty, since TRBJ2-7 better matches the DNA end. The CDR3 totals 15 residues. Germline lookup yields CDR1 SGHRS and CDR2 YFSETQ. The CDR3 nucleotides read TGCGCCAGCAGTCGGACTAGCGGGGGGACCCACGAGCAGTACTTC. It specifies CASSRTSGGTHEQYF.